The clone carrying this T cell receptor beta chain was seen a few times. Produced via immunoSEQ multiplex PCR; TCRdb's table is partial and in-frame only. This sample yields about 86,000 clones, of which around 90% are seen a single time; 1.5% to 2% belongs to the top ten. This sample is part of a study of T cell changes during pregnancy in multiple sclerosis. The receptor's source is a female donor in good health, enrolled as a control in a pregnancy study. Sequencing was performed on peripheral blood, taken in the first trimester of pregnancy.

DNA for the CDR3: TGCGCCAGCAGCCGGGGATCTGGAAACACCATATATTTT. Translating gives CASSRGSGNTIYF. The chain recombines TRBV5-1 with TRBJ1-3; D gene uncertain. Trimming took 4 bases from V and 1 from J, leaving 6 bases between them. The germline gives CDR1 SGHRS, CDR2 YFSETQ. This CDR3 region has 13 residues.